The entry below gives a single TCR beta chain sequence along with its context. As yet, its antigen is unknown. Treatment denoted: roughly 10-day PBMC culture with coronavirus spike peptide pools or control peptides (ViraFEST assay). This record comes from a study of vaccination and CD4 T cells after COVID-19. Study summary: It was a median roughly 92 days after diagnosis, with a range of 35 to 161, that post-COVID samples were drawn. Control cultures used a CEFX viral epitope pool, an HIV-1 Nef peptide pool, or no peptide.

Findings and caveats of the study: Counts of SARS-CoV-2-reactive clonotypes had a median that went from approximately 21 to 40, a nonsignificant change.

With 0 bases removed from V and 6 bases from J, the gap between germline ends came to 13 bases. CDR1 MGHRA and CDR2 YSYEKL come from the germline V gene. The length of the CDR3 is 15 residues. Cultured CD4+ T cell DNA was sequenced using the Oncomine TCR Beta short-read assay. From cultured CD4+ T cells, genomic DNA was extracted. MiXCR, applied by TCRdb to the PCR reads, yields one record per CDR3 protein. The table lists more than 15,000 distinct CDR3 sequences, almost 40% of them singletons. The TCR was taken from a human donor who had recovered from COVID-19. Sequenced sample: CD4+ T cells from blood, cultured in vitro. The J gene is TRBJ2-3, the V gene TRBV4-1; D call uncertain. CDR3 in amino acids: CASSQEKGFRDTQYF. The CDR3 nucleotides are TGCGCCAGCAGCCAAGAAAAAGGGTTCAGGGATACGCAGTATTTT.